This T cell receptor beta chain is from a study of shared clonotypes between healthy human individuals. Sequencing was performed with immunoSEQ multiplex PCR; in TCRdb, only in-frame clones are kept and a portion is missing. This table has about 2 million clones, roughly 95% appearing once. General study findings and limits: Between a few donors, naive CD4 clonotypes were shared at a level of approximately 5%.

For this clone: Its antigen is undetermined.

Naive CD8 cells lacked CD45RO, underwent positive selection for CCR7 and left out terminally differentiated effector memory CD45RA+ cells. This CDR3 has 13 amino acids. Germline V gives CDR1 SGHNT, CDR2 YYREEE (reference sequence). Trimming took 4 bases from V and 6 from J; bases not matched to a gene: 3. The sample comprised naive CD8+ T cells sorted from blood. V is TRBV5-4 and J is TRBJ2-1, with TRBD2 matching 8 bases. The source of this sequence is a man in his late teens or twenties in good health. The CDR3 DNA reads TGTGCCAGCAGCGTCGGGGGGGGCAATGAGCAGTTCTTC. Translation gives CASSVGGGNEQFF.